These T cell receptor beta chains were read from a single sample in a study of blood T cell repertoires in COVID-19. The data were produced by immunoSEQ multiplex PCR, yet TCRdb's version contains in-frame clones alone and is incomplete. The sample gives about 72,000 clones, 82% of which show up once; less than 8.5% is in the top ten. The sequencing sample was made of peripheral blood. These receptors originate from a man in his fifties or sixties with acute or convalescent COVID-19. CDR3s leave out the opening cysteine and the closing phenylalanine or tryptophan.

V gene	J gene	CDR3 protein
TRBV5-1	TRBJ2-5	ASSRTSSEETQY
TRBV6-5	TRBJ1-4	ASSPGVRSEKLF
TRBV3-1/TRBV3-2	TRBJ2-5	ASSFRQLNQETQY
TRBV5-1	TRBJ2-2	ASSLATGNTGELF
TRBV18	TRBJ1-1	ASSPSGNTEAF
TRBV27	TRBJ2-2	ASSLGGHGELF
TRBV5-1	TRBJ2-5	ASTQTSGGASETQY
TRBV7-9	TRBJ1-1	ASSPEGYTEAF
TRBV19	TRBJ1-1	ASSIGGRENTEAF
TRBV15	TRBJ1-1	ATSRDRATEAF
TRBV19	TRBJ1-1	ASRGQGTTEAF
TRBV18	TRBJ1-2	ASSPEGQGAIRCT
TRBV7-2	TRBJ2-1	ASTRFGAGGSRGEQF
TRBV6-5	TRBJ1-1	ASRDTAPAYEAF
TRBV19	TRBJ2-7	ASSPSVGAYEQY
TRBV12-3/TRBV12-4	TRBJ2-2	ASSPTVGELF
TRBV5-1	TRBJ1-3	ASSLDISTSGNTIY
TRBV6-1	TRBJ2-7	ASSEGDRHIRRQY
TRBV5-1	TRBJ2-1	ASTYGQGIGDEQF
TRBV19	TRBJ1-4	ASRQGGQGMGEKLF
TRBV29-1	TRBJ2-5	SVESVGRGFGETQY
TRBV7-2	TRBJ2-3	ASSFQDTQY